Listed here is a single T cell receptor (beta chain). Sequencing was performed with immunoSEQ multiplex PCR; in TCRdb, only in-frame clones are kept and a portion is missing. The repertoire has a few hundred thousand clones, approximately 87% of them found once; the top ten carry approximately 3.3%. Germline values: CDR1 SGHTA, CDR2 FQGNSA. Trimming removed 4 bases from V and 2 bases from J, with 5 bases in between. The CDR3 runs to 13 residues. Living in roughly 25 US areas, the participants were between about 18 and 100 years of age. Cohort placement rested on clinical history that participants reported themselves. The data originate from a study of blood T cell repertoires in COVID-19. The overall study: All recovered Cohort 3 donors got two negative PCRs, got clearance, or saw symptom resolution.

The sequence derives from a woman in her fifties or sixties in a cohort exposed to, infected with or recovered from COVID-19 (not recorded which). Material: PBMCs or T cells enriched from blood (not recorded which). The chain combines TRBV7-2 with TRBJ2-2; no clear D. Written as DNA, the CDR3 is TGTGCCAGCAGCTCAGATAACACCGGGGAGCTGTTTTTT. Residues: CASSSDNTGELFF.